The 16 T cell receptor beta chains in this list originate from one sample, sequenced in a study of cytomegalovirus exposure and HLA in healthy donors. PCR employed 60 Vbeta and 13 Jbeta primers. Profiled with immunoSEQ multiplex PCR; TCRdb holds only in-frame clones, not every one. The repertoire includes around 140,000 clones, approximately 10% of them detected once, and 6.5% to 8.5% sits in the top ten. The sample consisted of PBMCs. Receptors originate from a woman between 40 and 55 years old in good health and CMV-seropositive.

In its sample, this clone was seen a few times. The chain combines TRBV4-3 with TRBJ1-2; 9 bases map to TRBD1. CDR1 is LGHNA, CDR2 YSLEER, per germline. The CDR3 totals 15 residues. V lost 1 base and J lost 3; bases outside the gene matches: 3. The CDR3 sequence: CASSQGTGVDYGYTF. The CDR3 coding sequence is TGCGCCAGCAGCCAAGGGACAGGGGTGGACTATGGCTACACCTTC.

This clone was picked up a small number of times. The chain links TRBV5-1 to TRBJ1-1; 9 bases are a match to TRBD1. Germline CDR1 reads SGHRS; CDR2 reads YFSETQ. The V and J ends lost 3 bases and 6 bases, in that order; junction bases with no gene match: 12. CDR3 length equals 16 residues. The CDR3 bases are TGCGCCAGCAGCTCCTGGGAATTACAGGGGGCGTCTGAAGCTTTCTTT. Its protein is CASSSWELQGASEAFF.

The rearrangement joins TRBV5-4 to TRBJ2-7; 11 nucleotides match TRBD2. V trimming: 4 bases; J trimming: 12 bases; junction bases outside the gene matches: 6. The CDR3 runs 12 residues. Germline V gene sequence: CDR1 SGHNT, CDR2 YYREEE (reference sequence). CDR3 protein: CASSPSGGKVYF. The CDR3 coding sequence is TGTGCCAGCAGCCCTAGCGGGGGGAAGGTGTACTTC.

There are a few counts of this clone. The V gene is TRBV13, the J gene TRBJ1-3; D is unresolved. V gave up 2 bases and J gave up 0 bases, with 5 bases separating them. The length of the CDR3 is 14 residues. In germline, CDR1 is PRHDT, CDR2 FYEKMQ (reference sequence). As DNA, the CDR3 is TGTGCCAGCAGCTTATACACCTCTGGAAACACCATATATTTT. It is translated as CASSLYTSGNTIYF.

This clone was found a few times. J is TRBJ1-1 and V is TRBV13; possible D gene TRBD1, 5 bases. The CDR3 consists of 17 residues. The germline V and J ends were trimmed by 5 bases and 2 bases, with 21 bases remaining between them. Germline lookup yields CDR1 PRHDT and CDR2 FYEKMQ (reference sequence). The CDR3 loop reads CASSLGTGGLENTEAFF. The CDR3 nucleotides read TGTGCCAGCAGCCTCGGGACGGGGGGATTGGAAAACACTGAAGCTTTCTTT. Looking up the rest from reference TRBV13 and TRBJ1-1 gives the full variable domain: AAGVIQSPRHLIKEKRETATLKCYPIPRHDTVYWYQQGPGQDPQFLISFYEKMQSDKGSIPDRFSAQQFSDYHSELNMSSLELGDSALYFCASSLGTGGLENTEAFFGQGTRLTVV.

This clone was picked up a small number of times. V is TRBV7-5 and J is TRBJ2-4; the table calls TRBD1, which could not be checked here. TRBV7-5 is designated a pseudogene. This CDR3 has 19 amino acids. CDR3 sequence: CVRSYSGTGFDRAKNIQYF. DNA of the CDR3: TGTGTCAGAAGCTACTCCGGGACAGGGTTCGATAGGGCCAAAAACATTCAGTACTTC.

This clone has more than one count but fewer than ten. In nucleotides, the CDR3 is TGCGCCAGCAGCCGAGGTTGGGACTCCTATGGCTACACCTTC. It codes for CASSRGWDSYGYTF. The chain carries TRBV5-1 and TRBJ1-2, with a possible D match to TRBD1 (5 bases). CDR1 is SGHRS, CDR2 YFSETQ, per germline. The CDR3 runs 14 residues. V was clipped by 4 bases and J by 4 bases, with 14 bases between them. The full variable domain, rest sourced from reference TRBV5-1 and TRBJ1-2, is KAGVTQTPRYLIKTRGQQVTLSCSPISGHRSVSWYQQTPGQGLQFLFEYFSETQRNKGNFPGRFSGRQFSNSRSEMNVSTLELGDSALYLCASSRGWDSYGYTFGSGTRLTVV.

This chain uses TRBV4-1 with TRBJ2-5, with a tentative D call TRBD2 (5 bases). Trimming cost V 3 bases and J 5 bases, with 7 bases left between them. The CDR3 has 12 residues. Germline V gene data show CDR1 as MGHRA and CDR2 as YSYEKL. CDR3 in amino acids: CASSQGVETQYF. Here the CDR3 DNA reads TGCGCCAGCAGCCAGGGAGTGGAGACCCAGTACTTC.

This clone was recorded a few times. The V and J genes are TRBV27 and TRBJ2-3, with D unresolved. This CDR3 spans 12 amino acids. Germline V gives CDR1 MNHEY, CDR2 SMNVEV (reference sequence). Trimming stripped 4 bases from V and 6 bases from J, with 8 bases between. Here the CDR3 reads CASSSESDTQYF. The CDR3 DNA sequence: TGTGCCAGCAGTTCGGAGTCCGATACGCAGTATTTT.

This clone has only a few counts. V is TRBV5-4 and J is TRBJ2-7; 10 bases match TRBD1. V was clipped by 4 bases and J by 5 bases; unmatched bases: 6. The CDR3 runs 14 residues. The germline V gene has CDR1 SGHNT and CDR2 YYREEE (reference sequence). In DNA, the CDR3 is TGTGCCAGCAGCCAAGGGACAGGGGTGCACGAGCAGTACTTC. Translation gives CASSQGTGVHEQYF.

V and J are TRBV19 and TRBJ1-5; D gene unclear. The length of the CDR3 is 16 residues. V lost 3 bases to trimming and J lost 0 bases, with 12 bases between them. The germline V gene encodes CDR1 LNHDA and CDR2 SQIVND (reference sequence). DNA of the CDR3: TGTGCCAGTAGTATGGTGCGGGTGACTAGCAATCAGCCCCAGCATTTT. Its translation is CASSMVRVTSNQPQHF.

V and J are TRBV15 and TRBJ2-2; tentative D call: TRBD2 (5 bases). The CDR3 is 14 residues long. Germline-derived CDR1 and CDR2 are LNHNV and YYDKDF (reference sequence). V was cut by 5 bases and J by 6 bases, with 13 bases left in between. This chain's CDR3 is CATSPQEGAGELFF. The CDR3 DNA reads as TGTGCCACCAGCCCCCAAGAGGGAGCCGGGGAGCTGTTTTTT.

This clone was recorded a few times. The chain combines TRBV11-2 with TRBJ1-1, with 10 nucleotides matching TRBD1. Germline V gene sequence: CDR1 SGHAT, CDR2 FQNNGV. The CDR3 is 16 residues long. J gave up 0 bases and V 5 bases, and 6 bases lay outside the gene matches. CDR3 protein: CASSGRDRGMNTEAFF. The CDR3 DNA reads TGTGCCAGCAGCGGCCGGGACAGGGGAATGAACACTGAAGCTTTCTTT. The full variable domain, with the rest looked up from reference TRBV11-2 and TRBJ1-1, is EAGVAQSPRYKIIEKRQSVAFWCNPISGHATLYWYQQILGQGPKLLIQFQNNGVVDDSQLPKDRFSAERLKGVDSTLKIQPAKLEDSAVYLCASSGRDRGMNTEAFFGQGTRLTVV.

The V call is TRBV19, the J call TRBJ1-6, with TRBD1 matching 8 bases. V shed 7 bases, J shed 9 bases, and the junction held 14 bases outside the gene matches. There are 16 residues in the CDR3. Looked up from germline, CDR1 is LNHDA and CDR2 is SQIVND (reference sequence). The DNA of the CDR3 is TGTGCCAGTACCATCAGGGGGCCGGCCGTATCTTCACCCCTCCACTTT. Translating gives CASTIRGPAVSSPLHF.

In this sample, this clone turned up a few times. J is TRBJ1-1 and V is TRBV7-9, with D unresolved. Between the trimmed V and J ends, which lost 5 bases and 3 bases, there was a span of 13 bases. The length of the CDR3 is 14 residues. The germline V gene has CDR1 SEHNR and CDR2 FQNEAQ (reference sequence). For the CDR3, the DNA is TGTGCCAGCAGCGCTCCCAGGAGGGACACTGAAGCTTTCTTT. Amino acid sequence: CASSAPRRDTEAFF.

Of note for this clone: The same CDR3 can be traced to other DNA sequences in this sample. The rearrangement joins TRBV5-1 to TRBJ2-5; 10 nucleotides agree with TRBD1. The V gene end was trimmed by 3 bases and the J gene end by 4 bases; junction bases not matched to a gene: 9. Germline lookup yields CDR1 SGHRS and CDR2 YFSETQ. This CDR3 has 16 residues. The CDR3 region has the DNA TGCGCCAGCAGCTCAGGGACAGGGGCACCGGGAGAGACCCAGTACTTC. This gives the protein CASSSGTGAPGETQYF.